A selection of T cell receptor beta chains follows, all from one sample in a study of radiation and T cells in renal cell carcinoma. Generated by immunoSEQ multiplex PCR, the TCRdb table keeps only in-frame clones and is missing some. The sample lists around 180,000 clones, around 90% occurring once. The source was blood, collected from a patient whose treatment included radiotherapy and nephrectomy. The origin of the receptors is a woman in her forties or fifties with renal cell carcinoma. The CDR3 runs from the conserved cysteine through the conserved F or W. D genes are given only for firm matches. Rows may omit the clone size; those that give it use once, few, many or a size class.

len: 15
abundance: NA
v_gene: TRBV7-8
j_gene: TRBJ1-1
d_gene: TRBD1
CDR3aa: CASSRRQGGETEAFF
CDR3nt: TGTGCCAGCAGCCGCCGACAGGGGGGAGAGACTGAAGCTTTCTTT

len: 17
abundance: NA
v_gene: TRBV15
j_gene: TRBJ2-1
d_gene: TRBD2
CDR3aa: CATSSPGRASGGTEQFF
CDR3nt: TGTGCCACCAGCAGCCCCGGAAGGGCTAGCGGGGGGACTGAGCAGTTCTTC

len: 15
abundance: NA
v_gene: TRBV2
j_gene: TRBJ2-3
d_gene: NA
CDR3aa: CASSESGGGADTQYF
CDR3nt: TGTGCCAGCAGTGAGTCAGGGGGAGGCGCAGATACGCAGTATTTT

len: 14
abundance: NA
v_gene: TRBV5-6
j_gene: TRBJ1-2
d_gene: NA
CDR3aa: CASSFKSGSYGYTF
CDR3nt: TGTGCCAGCAGCTTCAAAAGCGGGTCGTATGGCTACACCTTC

len: 15
abundance: NA
v_gene: TRBV4-1
j_gene: TRBJ1-5
d_gene: NA
CDR3aa: CASSPVGYSNQPQHF
CDR3nt: TGCGCCAGCAGCCCAGTGGGGTATAGCAATCAGCCCCAGCATTTT

len: 13
abundance: NA
v_gene: TRBV5-5
j_gene: TRBJ1-1
d_gene: NA
CDR3aa: CASSFPDRYEAFF
CDR3nt: TGTGCCAGCAGCTTCCCCGACAGATATGAAGCTTTCTTT

len: 15
abundance: NA
v_gene: TRBV18
j_gene: TRBJ1-1
d_gene: NA
CDR3aa: CASSPRTDQNTEAFF
CDR3nt: TGTGCCAGCTCACCACGAACAGATCAGAACACTGAAGCTTTCTTT

len: 14
abundance: few
v_gene: TRBV19
j_gene: TRBJ1-5
d_gene: NA
CDR3aa: CASSRGMGNQPQHF
CDR3nt: TGTGCCAGTTCGAGGGGAATGGGCAATCAGCCCCAGCATTTT

len: 15
abundance: NA
v_gene: TRBV7-8
j_gene: TRBJ2-5
d_gene: NA
CDR3aa: CASAPRGPRQETQYF
CDR3nt: TGTGCCAGCGCTCCTAGAGGTCCTAGACAAGAGACCCAGTACTTC

len: 13
abundance: NA
v_gene: TRBV5-1
j_gene: TRBJ2-5
d_gene: NA
CDR3aa: CASSLNVGETQYF
CDR3nt: TGCGCCAGCAGCTTGAACGTCGGGGAGACCCAGTACTTC

len: 14
abundance: NA
v_gene: TRBV29-1
j_gene: TRBJ2-3
d_gene: NA
CDR3aa: CSVEGPTGTDTQYF
CDR3nt: TGCAGCGTTGAAGGGCCGACAGGCACAGATACGCAGTATTTT

len: 15
abundance: NA
v_gene: TRBV7-2
j_gene: TRBJ1-2
d_gene: TRBD1
CDR3aa: CASSPGTVPDYGYTF
CDR3nt: TGTGCCAGCAGCCCTGGGACAGTTCCTGACTATGGCTACACCTTC

len: 12
abundance: NA
v_gene: TRBV6-6
j_gene: TRBJ2-7
d_gene: NA
CDR3aa: CASSTTSFEQYF
CDR3nt: TGTGCCAGCAGTACGACTAGTTTTGAGCAGTACTTC

len: 12
abundance: few
v_gene: TRBV5-1
j_gene: TRBJ2-7
d_gene: NA
CDR3aa: CASSLVRYEQYF
CDR3nt: TGCGCCAGCAGCTTGGTGAGGTACGAGCAGTACTTC

len: 15
abundance: once
v_gene: TRBV30
j_gene: TRBJ1-6
d_gene: NA
CDR3aa: CAAETRGTYNSPLHF
CDR3nt: TGTGCCGCAGAGACAAGGGGCACCTATAATTCACCCCTCCACTTT

len: 18
abundance: NA
v_gene: TRBV5-1
j_gene: TRBJ2-1
d_gene: NA
CDR3aa: CASSPEGPAGSAYNEQFF
CDR3nt: TGCGCCAGCAGCCCGGAGGGTCCGGCGGGGTCGGCCTACAATGAGCAGTTCTTC

len: 14
abundance: NA
v_gene: TRBV11-1
j_gene: TRBJ2-1
d_gene: NA
CDR3aa: CASSLGTTVDEQFF
CDR3nt: TGTGCCAGCAGCTTAGGGACTACAGTGGATGAGCAGTTCTTC

len: 17
abundance: NA
v_gene: TRBV6-4
j_gene: TRBJ2-3
d_gene: TRBD1
CDR3aa: CASSDSGQSSSTDTQYF
CDR3nt: TGTGCCAGCAGTGACTCGGGACAGTCGTCTAGCACAGATACGCAGTATTTT

len: 14
abundance: NA
v_gene: TRBV7-9
j_gene: TRBJ1-1
d_gene: TRBD1
CDR3aa: CASSFPGGLTEAFF
CDR3nt: TGTGCCAGCAGCTTCCCAGGGGGCTTGACTGAAGCTTTCTTT

len: 14
abundance: NA
v_gene: TRBV25-1
j_gene: TRBJ1-1
d_gene: NA
CDR3aa: CASSEFGENTEAFF
CDR3nt: TGTGCCAGCAGTGAATTTGGCGAGAACACTGAAGCTTTCTTT

len: 16
abundance: NA
v_gene: TRBV5-1
j_gene: TRBJ2-3
d_gene: NA
CDR3aa: CASSLYGGGGTDTQYF
CDR3nt: TGCGCCAGCAGCTTGTACGGGGGCGGTGGCACAGATACGCAGTATTTT

len: 14
abundance: NA
v_gene: TRBV6-1
j_gene: TRBJ2-1
d_gene: TRBD2
CDR3aa: CASRFSGGHNEQFF
CDR3nt: TGTGCCAGCAGATTTAGCGGGGGCCACAATGAGCAGTTCTTC

len: 14
abundance: NA
v_gene: TRBV19
j_gene: TRBJ1-2
d_gene: TRBD1
CDR3aa: CASSPAQGAGGYTF
CDR3nt: TGTGCCAGTAGTCCGGCACAGGGGGCGGGAGGCTACACCTTC

len: 11
abundance: NA
v_gene: TRBV2
j_gene: TRBJ1-2
d_gene: NA
CDR3aa: CASWGFYGYTF
CDR3nt: TGTGCCAGCTGGGGGTTTTATGGCTACACCTTC

len: 16
abundance: NA
v_gene: TRBV18
j_gene: TRBJ1-1
d_gene: TRBD1
CDR3aa: CASSLWTGSMNTEAFF
CDR3nt: TGTGCCAGCTCGCTATGGACAGGGTCCATGAACACTGAAGCTTTCTTT

len: 15
abundance: NA
v_gene: TRBV7-8
j_gene: TRBJ1-3
d_gene: NA
CDR3aa: CASSLGAGSGNTIYF
CDR3nt: TGTGCCAGCAGCTTAGGGGCAGGGAGTGGAAACACCATATATTTT

len: 13
abundance: NA
v_gene: TRBV4-1
j_gene: TRBJ1-2
d_gene: TRBD1
CDR3aa: CASSQTGADGYTF
CDR3nt: TGCGCCAGCAGCCAGACAGGGGCGGATGGCTACACCTTC

len: 15
abundance: NA
v_gene: TRBV27
j_gene: TRBJ2-7
d_gene: TRBD1
CDR3aa: CASSSPGQMTYEQYF
CDR3nt: TGTGCCAGCAGTTCCCCGGGACAGATGACCTACGAGCAGTACTTC

len: 14
abundance: NA
v_gene: TRBV2
j_gene: TRBJ1-1
d_gene: TRBD1
CDR3aa: CASSEHRGGTEAFF
CDR3nt: TGTGCCAGCAGTGAGCACAGGGGAGGGACTGAAGCTTTCTTT